This entry lists 26 T cell receptor beta chains sequenced from one sample in a study of OX40 agonist ivuxolimab in advanced cancers. Assay used: immunoSEQ multiplex PCR; TCRdb lists only in-frame clones, some missing. In the table there are some 76,000 clones, more than 75% of which are singletons. This specimen was CD4+ or CD8+ T cells sorted from blood, taken in a trial of the OX40 agonist ivuxolimab. The receptors were sampled from an adult with an advanced solid tumor such as melanoma, head and neck, liver or kidney cancer.

V and J are TRBV28 and TRBJ1-4; tentatively, D is TRBD1 (6 bases). Germline lookup yields CDR1 MDHEN and CDR2 SYDVKM. The CDR3 loop spans 15 amino acids. V was clipped by 6 bases and J by 8 bases, with 19 bases between them. DNA for the CDR3: TGTGCCAGCAGGCCCGACAGGACTTCTGAGGAAAAACTGTTTTTT. As protein: CASRPDRTSEEKLFF.

The V gene is TRBV27, the J gene TRBJ1-2; weak D call: TRBD1 (5 bases). Germline CDR1 reads MNHEY; CDR2 reads SMNVEV (reference sequence). The CDR3 runs 12 residues. V gave up 4 bases and J gave up 4 bases, with 7 bases separating them. This chain's CDR3 is CASSSGIYGYTF. In nucleotides, the CDR3 is TGTGCCAGCAGTTCAGGGATCTATGGCTACACCTTC.

The chain combines TRBV5-6 with TRBJ2-5; D is ambiguous. V lost 2 bases and J 5 bases, leaving 13 bases between the germline ends. Germline V gene sequence: CDR1 SGHDT, CDR2 YYEEEE. This CDR3 comprises 14 residues. The chain's CDR3 is CASSLQLHTETQYF. In nucleotides, the CDR3 is TGTGCCAGCAGCTTACAACTCCATACGGAGACCCAGTACTTC.

The chain links TRBV15 to TRBJ2-1; D gene ambiguous. This CDR3 region has 15 residues. Germline V gene sequence: CDR1 LNHNV, CDR2 YYDKDF (reference sequence). The ends were cut back, 0 bases at V and 1 base at J, with 7 bases in the middle. The CDR3: CATSRDRWSYNEQFF. In nucleotides, the CDR3 is TGTGCCACCAGCAGAGATAGGTGGTCCTACAATGAGCAGTTCTTC.

This clone was seen a single time. The rearrangement links TRBV5-7 to TRBJ2-6; D gene uncertain. TRBV5-7 is treated as an ORF (open reading frame) with a function not yet certain. Trimming removed 0 bases at V and 0 bases at J, with 4 bases between. The CDR3 runs 15 residues. CDR3 sequence: CASSLVGSGANVLTF. The CDR3, as DNA: TGTGCCAGCAGCTTGGTGGGCTCTGGGGCCAACGTCCTGACTTTC.

The J gene is TRBJ1-5, the V gene TRBV7-2, with D perhaps TRBD1 (5 bases). Trimming cost V 1 base and J 5 bases, with 12 bases left between them. The CDR3 has 15 residues. Germline CDR1 and CDR2: SGHTA and FQGNSA. DNA of the CDR3: TGTGCCAGCAGCTTAGGGGGGGAGAGGGATCAGCCCCAGCATTTT. Translating gives CASSLGGERDQPQHF.

The chain carries TRBV4-1 and TRBJ1-5; no firm D call. Trimming stripped 7 bases from V and 1 base from J, with 14 bases between. The CDR3 is 15 residues long. Germline assignment: CDR1 MGHRA and CDR2 YSYEKL. Written as DNA, the CDR3 is TGCGCCAGCACCCGCACCTTCAGGAGCAATCAGCCCCAGCATTTT. Protein product: CASTRTFRSNQPQHF.

This clone was counted a few times. This chain uses TRBV7-8 with TRBJ1-1; 7 nucleotides align to TRBD1. Per germline, CDR1 SGHVS and CDR2 FQNEAQ. The CDR3 is 13 amino acids. Trimming cost V 4 bases and J 5 bases; bases outside gene matches: 4. CDR3 coding DNA: TGTGCCAGCAGCTCGACAGGGAGGACTGAAGCTTTCTTT. Encoded protein: CASSSTGRTEAFF.

J is TRBJ1-2 and V is TRBV4-1; perhaps TRBD1 as D (5 bases). This CDR3 region has 15 residues. CDR1 and CDR2 from the germline V gene are MGHRA and YSYEKL. The V end was cut by 1 base, the J end by 5 bases, with 14 bases between. The CDR3 sequence: CASSQAETVGYGYTF. The CDR3 region has the DNA TGCGCCAGCAGCCAAGCGGAGACAGTAGGATATGGCTACACCTTC.

V and J are TRBV11-2 and TRBJ1-1, with D possibly being TRBD1 (6 bases). Deletions cut 6 bases from V and 1 base from J, with 9 bases between. The V gene's germline CDR1 is SGHAT and CDR2 FQNNGV. The CDR3 runs to 13 residues. Written as DNA, the CDR3 is TGTGCCAGCAGGGCGACAGGGAACACTGAAGCTTTCTTT. Its protein is CASRATGNTEAFF.

V and J are TRBV15 and TRBJ2-7; 12 nucleotides align to TRBD2. The germline V gene encodes CDR1 LNHNV and CDR2 YYDKDF (reference sequence). The CDR3 has 13 amino acids. The trim removed 4 bases at V and 6 bases at J, leaving 1 base unmatched. The CDR3 region has the DNA TGTGCCACCAGCAAGGGACTAGCGGGCGAGCAGTACTTC. Residues: CATSKGLAGEQYF.

CDR3: CAISDSTGAGSPLHF. The DNA of the CDR3 is TGTGCCATCAGTGACTCGACAGGGGCAGGGTCACCCCTCCACTTT. The chain couples TRBV10-3 to TRBJ1-6, with 8 bases fitting TRBD1. Germline CDR1 and CDR2: ENHRY and SYGVKD. There are 15 residues in the CDR3. The J segment lost 10 bases and the V segment lost 3 bases, leaving 8 bases of the junction unmatched.

This chain connects TRBV6-6 to TRBJ1-1; D gene ambiguous. Trimming took 6 bases from V and 1 from J, leaving 9 bases between them. The CDR3 covers 13 residues. CDR1 and CDR2 (germline): MNHNY, SVGAGI (reference sequence). Here the CDR3 reads CASSPPGNTEAFF. The CDR3 bases are TGTGCCAGCAGCCCCCCTGGGAACACTGAAGCTTTCTTT.

The rearrangement links TRBV6-5 to TRBJ1-5, with D uncertain. Trimming left V 6 bases short and J 3 bases short, with 12 bases between. Per the germline V gene, CDR1 is MNHEY and CDR2 is SVGAGI. The CDR3 covers 14 residues. The CDR3 coding sequence is TGTGCCAGCAGGCAACCAGGAATCAATCAGCCCCAGCATTTT. Its protein product is CASRQPGINQPQHF.

The J gene is TRBJ2-5, the V gene TRBV7-2, with TRBD1 identical over 8 bases. The length of the CDR3 is 15 residues. V shed 1 base and J 4 bases; nucleotides not matched to a gene: 5. Germline CDR1 and CDR2: SGHTA and FQGNSA. The CDR3: CASSLGQGWGETQYF. The CDR3 DNA sequence: TGTGCCAGCAGCTTAGGACAGGGGTGGGGAGAGACCCAGTACTTC.

The rearrangement links TRBV28 to TRBJ1-1, with 9 bases that match TRBD1. The germline CDR1 and CDR2 sequences are MDHEN and SYDVKM. The CDR3 covers 14 residues. With V trimmed by 3 bases and J by 10 bases, 9 bases remained unmatched. CDR3 DNA: TGTGCCAGCAGTTTTTCTACAGGGGGCCGGCGAGCTTTCTTT. Encoded protein: CASSFSTGGRRAFF. Supplemented by reference TRBV28 and TRBJ1-1, the full variable domain reads DVKVTQSSRYLVKRTGEKVFLECVQDMDHENMFWYRQDPGLGLRLIYFSYDVKMKEKGDIPEGYSVSREKKERFSLILESASTNQTSMYLCASSFSTGGRRAFFGQGTRLTVV.

This chain uses TRBV5-1 with TRBJ1-5, with D unclear. V was clipped by 0 bases and J by 2 bases, with 9 bases between them. Germline V gene sequence: CDR1 SGHRS, CDR2 YFSETQ. CDR3 length: 15 amino acids. CDR3 DNA sequence: TGCGCCAGCAGCTTGGACGGGTTAGGCAATCAGCCCCAGCATTTT. It specifies CASSLDGLGNQPQHF.

The chain carries TRBV6-6 and TRBJ2-6, with D uncertain. Germline V gene sequence: CDR1 MNHNY, CDR2 SVGAGI (reference sequence). V lost 2 bases and J lost 1, with 6 bases in between. The CDR3 is made up of 15 amino acids. CDR3 region: CASSYRWSGANVLTF. The DNA for the CDR3 is TGTGCCAGCAGTTACCGCTGGTCTGGGGCCAACGTCCTGACTTTC.

The chain carries TRBV11-3 and TRBJ2-7; D is perhaps TRBD1 (6 bases). V was cut by 2 bases and J by 3 bases, with 11 bases left in between. Looked up from germline, CDR1 is SGHNT and CDR2 is YENEEA. The CDR3 contains 14 residues. The CDR3 protein is CASSLQDRGYEQYF. For the CDR3, the DNA is TGTGCCAGCAGCTTACAGGACAGAGGCTACGAGCAGTACTTC.

The chain couples TRBV6-5 to TRBJ1-5; 12 positions agree with TRBD1. Germline lookup yields CDR1 MNHEY and CDR2 SVGAGI. The CDR3 is 15 residues long. Germline trimming cut 6 bases from V and 6 bases from J; bases unmatched to any gene: 6. CDR3 sequence: CASSRGTGGTQPQHF. CDR3 coding DNA: TGTGCCAGCAGCCGGGGGACAGGGGGCACTCAGCCCCAGCATTTT.

The genes are TRBV21-1 and TRBJ1-4; the table calls TRBD1, which could not be checked here. TRBV21-1 is assigned pseudogene status. This CDR3 spans 17 amino acids. The CDR3 protein is CASSQGAAASTNEKLFF. The CDR3 nucleotides are TGTGCCAGCAGCCAGGGGGCAGCCGCCTCAACTAATGAAAAACTGTTTTTT.

The chain links TRBV6-5 to TRBJ2-5; no firm D call. The CDR3 spans 11 residues. Deletions cut 5 bases from V and 9 bases from J, with 10 bases between. Germline loops: CDR1 MNHEY, CDR2 SVGAGI. CDR3 amino acids: CASSGSFPQYF. As DNA, the CDR3 is TGTGCCAGCAGTGGCTCGTTTCCCCAGTACTTC.

This clone occurred once. This chain connects TRBV5-4 to TRBJ1-6, with 7 positions matching TRBD1. The CDR3 extends over 13 amino acids. Germline CDR1 reads SGHNT; CDR2 reads YYREEE (reference sequence). The V segment lost 6 bases and the J segment 5 bases; nucleotides outside the gene matches: 2. The CDR3, as DNA: TGTGCCAGCAAGGGACAGAATAATTCACCCCTCCACTTT. It codes for CASKGQNNSPLHF.

The chain employs TRBV11-3 and TRBJ1-1; possibly TRBD1 for D (6 bases). Germline CDR1 and CDR2: SGHNT and YENEEA. Trimming removed 0 bases at V and 4 bases at J, with 9 bases between. The CDR3 consists of 14 residues. The CDR3 DNA reads TGTGCCAGCAGCTTAGAATCCAGGGGCACTGAAGCTTTCTTT. It translates to CASSLESRGTEAFF.

V and J are TRBV6-5 and TRBJ1-1; 11 nucleotides agree with TRBD1. The CDR3 sequence is 14 residues long. Trimming took 6 bases from V and 4 from J; bases not matched to a gene: 4. From germline, CDR1 is MNHEY and CDR2 SVGAGI. CDR3 DNA: TGTGCCAGCAGAACCGGGACAGGGGGCACTGAAGCTTTCTTT. Its protein product is CASRTGTGGTEAFF.

This clone came up a few times. The chain recombines TRBV11-2 with TRBJ1-6, with 10 bases that match TRBD1. The CDR3 is 14 amino acids. The trim removed 5 bases at V and 10 bases at J, leaving 5 bases unmatched. CDR1 is SGHAT, CDR2 FQNNGV, per germline. The CDR3 nucleotides are TGTGCCAGCAGCGCTGGGACAGGGGTATCACCCCTCCACTTT. Its protein is CASSAGTGVSPLHF.